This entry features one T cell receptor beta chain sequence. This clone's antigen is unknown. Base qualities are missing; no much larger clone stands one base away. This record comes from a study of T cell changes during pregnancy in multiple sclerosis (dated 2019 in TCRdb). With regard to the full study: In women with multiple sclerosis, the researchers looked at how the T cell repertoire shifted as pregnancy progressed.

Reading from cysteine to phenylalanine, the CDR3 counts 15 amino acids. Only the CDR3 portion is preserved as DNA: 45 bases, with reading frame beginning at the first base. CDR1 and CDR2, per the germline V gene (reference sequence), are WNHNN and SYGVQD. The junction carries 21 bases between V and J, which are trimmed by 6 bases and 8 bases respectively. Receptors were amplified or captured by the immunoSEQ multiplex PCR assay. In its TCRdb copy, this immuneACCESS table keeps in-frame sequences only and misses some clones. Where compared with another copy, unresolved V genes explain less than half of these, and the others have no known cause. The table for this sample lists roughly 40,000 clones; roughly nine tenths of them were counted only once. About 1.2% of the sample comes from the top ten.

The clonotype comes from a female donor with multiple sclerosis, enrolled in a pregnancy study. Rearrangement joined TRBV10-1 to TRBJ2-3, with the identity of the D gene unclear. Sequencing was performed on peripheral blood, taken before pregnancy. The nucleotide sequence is TGCGCCAGCAGCAAAGAGCGCGCCCCTTCGAGTACGCAGTATTTT. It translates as CASSKERAPSSTQYF.